Listed below are T cell receptor beta chains from one sample, sequenced in a study of Ad26.COV2.S vaccination and SARS-CoV-2 variants. Profiled with immunoSEQ multiplex PCR; TCRdb holds only in-frame clones, not every one. The data hold around 400,000 clones, with roughly 85% observed a single time. This specimen consisted of peripheral blood, obtained in a trial of Ad26.COV2.S vaccine versus placebo. These receptors were taken from a person between 18 and 65 years old who received the Ad26.COV2.S COVID-19 vaccine or a placebo. Both conserved end residues are part of each CDR3. A D gene is named only where the DNA matches it firmly. Part of the rows lack a size; the others show once, few, many or a class for expanded clones.

v_gene	abundance	d_gene	j_gene	CDR3aa	CDR3nt
TRBV29-1	-	-	TRBJ2-6	CSARGWAAGANVLTF	TGCAGCGCGAGGGGGTGGGCTGCTGGGGCCAACGTCCTGACTTTC
TRBV10-2	-	-	TRBJ1-1	CASSLNFGSGNTEAFF	TGCGCCAGCAGTTTGAATTTTGGTTCAGGGAACACTGAAGCTTTCTTT
TRBV5-1	-	TRBD2	TRBJ2-7	CASSLVSRLAGGEQYF	TGCGCCAGCAGCTTAGTGTCGAGACTAGCGGGAGGCGAGCAGTACTTC
TRBV2	-	-	TRBJ1-1	CASKGYAEAFF	TGTGCCAGCAAGGGGTACGCTGAAGCTTTCTTT
TRBV9	-	TRBD1	TRBJ1-4	CASSPGTGRVEKLFF	TGTGCCAGCAGCCCGGGGACAGGGAGGGTTGAAAAACTGTTTTTT
TRBV13	-	-	TRBJ2-5	CASSLDPRQETQYF	TGTGCCAGCAGCTTAGATCCTAGACAAGAGACCCAGTACTTC
TRBV27	-	TRBD1	TRBJ1-2	CASSLSRRGADYGYTF	TGTGCCAGCAGTTTATCCCGCAGGGGGGCCGACTATGGCTACACCTTC
TRBV5-1	-	-	TRBJ2-3	CASSFVSSTDTQYF	TGCGCCAGCAGCTTTGTTTCTAGCACAGATACGCAGTATTTT
TRBV5-5	-	-	TRBJ2-7	CASSRTLRGNSYEQYF	TGTGCCAGCAGCCGGACTCTCAGGGGTAACTCCTACGAGCAGTACTTC
TRBV7-9	-	-	TRBJ1-1	CASSDTGWRTEAFF	TGTGCCAGCAGTGATACAGGGTGGAGGACTGAAGCTTTCTTT
TRBV4-3	-	TRBD1	TRBJ1-4	CASSPGSGTANEKLFF	TGCGCCAGCAGCCCAGGATCCGGGACAGCTAATGAAAAACTGTTTTTT
TRBV7-6	-	-	TRBJ1-1	CASSPRPSEGRNTEAFF	TGTGCCAGCAGCCCTAGGCCGAGCGAGGGCCGGAACACTGAAGCTTTCTTT
TRBV7-6	-	TRBD2	TRBJ2-3	CASSLVASGRGGTQYF	TGTGCCAGCAGCTTAGTGGCTAGCGGGAGGGGAGGTACGCAGTATTTT
TRBV5-1	few	TRBD1	TRBJ2-7	CASSLQPVGTGYYEQYF	TGCGCCAGCAGCCTCCAACCGGTGGGGACAGGCTACTACGAGCAGTACTTC
TRBV7-9	-	-	TRBJ1-6	CASEDLGTLINSPLHF	TGTGCCAGCGAAGATTTAGGGACCCTAATTAATTCACCCCTCCACTTT
TRBV29-1	-	-	TRBJ2-1	CSGVGLGKGNEQFF	TGCAGCGGCGTGGGGTTGGGCAAGGGCAATGAGCAGTTCTTC
TRBV11-3	-	-	TRBJ2-1	CASSLVAGPVIYNEQFF	TGTGCCAGCAGCTTAGTGGCGGGACCCGTCATTTACAATGAGCAGTTCTTC
TRBV3-1/TRBV3-2	-	-	TRBJ1-1	CASRQTGSEAFF	TGTGCCAGCAGACAAACAGGGTCTGAAGCTTTCTTT
TRBV30	-	TRBD2	TRBJ2-3	CAWRMGLAIADTQYF	TGTGCCTGGAGAATGGGACTAGCGATTGCAGATACGCAGTATTTT
TRBV5-1	-	TRBD1	TRBJ1-1	CASSTLSRPGQQDHMNTEAFF	TGCGCCAGCAGCACACTATCGAGACCGGGACAGCAAGATCACATGAACACTGAAGCTTTCTTT
TRBV2	-	TRBD2	TRBJ2-5	CASSAGLAKGTQYF	TGTGCCAGCAGCGCCGGACTAGCAAAGGGGACCCAGTACTTC
TRBV7-8	once	TRBD2	TRBJ2-3	CASSRGAGGRTDTQYF	TGTGCCAGCAGCCGAGGGGCGGGGGGTCGCACAGATACGCAGTATTTT
TRBV2	few	-	TRBJ2-1	CASSVARLVYNEQFF	TGTGCCAGCAGTGTAGCGAGACTAGTCTACAATGAGCAGTTCTTC
TRBV7-9	-	TRBD1	TRBJ1-2	CASSPDRANYGYTF	TGTGCCAGCAGCCCGGACAGGGCTAACTATGGCTACACCTTC
TRBV12-3/TRBV12-4	-	-	TRBJ1-2	CASSSYYGYTF	TGTGCCAGCAGTTCGTACTATGGCTACACCTTC
TRBV7-3	-	-	TRBJ2-1	CASSLTLTGYNNEQFF	TGTGCCAGCAGCTTAACGTTAACTGGGTACAACAATGAGCAGTTCTTC
TRBV4-3	-	-	TRBJ1-2	CASSQDPAGVRYGNYGYTF	TGCGCCAGCAGCCAAGATCCCGCCGGGGTCAGGTATGGCAACTATGGCTACACCTTC
TRBV30	-	-	TRBJ1-1	CAWLTTYAEAFF	TGTGCCTGGTTGACAACCTACGCTGAAGCTTTCTTT
TRBV6-5	-	-	TRBJ1-1	CASSSPIGGTEAFF	TGTGCCAGCAGTTCTCCAATAGGGGGGACTGAAGCTTTCTTT
TRBV6-1	-	-	TRBJ2-2	CASLFGGNTGELFF	TGTGCCAGCCTCTTTGGGGGGAACACCGGGGAGCTGTTTTTT
TRBV7-6	-	-	TRBJ2-1	CASTMELEENEQFF	TGTGCCAGCACCATGGAGTTGGAGGAAAATGAGCAGTTCTTC
TRBV7-9	-	-	TRBJ2-7	CASSTLHRAYEQYF	TGTGCCAGCAGCACACTTCACAGGGCTTACGAGCAGTACTTC
TRBV10-3	-	-	TRBJ2-2	CAITAGATHLTGELFF	TGTGCCATCACGGCGGGGGCCACCCACCTCACCGGGGAGCTGTTTTTT
TRBV6-5	-	-	TRBJ1-1	CASSARTEAFF	TGTGCCAGCAGCGCCCGTACTGAAGCTTTCTTT
TRBV6-2/TRBV6-3	-	-	TRBJ1-3	CASSYSGRRGNTIYF	TGTGCCAGCAGTTACTCAGGGCGGCGTGGAAACACCATATATTTT
TRBV5-1	-	-	TRBJ1-1	CASSLGLQGSNTEAFF	TGCGCCAGCAGCTTGGGGCTACAGGGATCGAACACTGAAGCTTTCTTT
TRBV7-2	few	-	TRBJ1-1	CASSEWLGGTEAFF	TGTGCCAGCAGCGAGTGGCTAGGCGGGACTGAAGCTTTCTTT
TRBV10-2	few	-	TRBJ1-1	CASSEVGADTEAFF	TGCGCCAGCAGTGAGGTGGGGGCGGACACTGAAGCTTTCTTT
TRBV11-2	-	TRBD2	TRBJ2-1	CASSLVLAVYNEQFF	TGTGCCAGCAGCTTGGTCCTAGCGGTATACAATGAGCAGTTCTTC
TRBV2	-	-	TRBJ1-1	CASSQGVTEAFF	TGTGCCAGCAGCCAGGGTGTAACTGAAGCTTTCTTT
TRBV18	-	-	TRBJ2-1	CASSLGDDEQFF	TGTGCCAGCTCATTAGGTGATGATGAGCAGTTCTTC
TRBV7-3	few	TRBD1	TRBJ2-2	CATRTPAGQGAGELFF	TGTGCCACCCGTACGCCAGCGGGACAGGGGGCCGGGGAGCTGTTTTTT
TRBV2	-	-	TRBJ2-1	CASSAEQGDNEQFF	TGTGCCAGCAGTGCAGAGCAGGGTGACAATGAGCAGTTCTTC
TRBV29-1	-	-	TRBJ1-5	CSVRGGSNQPQHF	TGCAGCGTTCGGGGGGGAAGCAATCAGCCCCAGCATTTT
TRBV9	-	-	TRBJ2-5	CASSVGASYQETQYF	TGTGCCAGCAGCGTAGGAGCTAGTTACCAAGAGACCCAGTACTTC
TRBV4-3	-	-	TRBJ1-1	CASSQDAGWAQMNTEAFF	TGCGCCAGCAGCCAAGATGCAGGGTGGGCTCAAATGAACACTGAAGCTTTCTTT
TRBV11-2	-	TRBD1	TRBJ1-1	CASSAQGAGTEAFF	TGTGCCAGCAGCGCACAGGGGGCTGGCACTGAAGCTTTCTTT
TRBV13	-	-	TRBJ2-7	CASSLEKQQYF	TGTGCCAGCAGCTTAGAGAAACAACAGTACTTC
TRBV11-1	-	TRBD2	TRBJ2-4	CASSRRGGSQNIQYF	TGTGCCAGCAGTCGGCGGGGGGGCAGCCAAAACATTCAGTACTTC
TRBV29-1	-	TRBD1	TRBJ2-3	CSAKDRVTDTQYF	TGCAGCGCGAAGGACAGGGTCACAGATACGCAGTATTTT
TRBV19	-	TRBD1	TRBJ1-1	CASSGRSSGYRGFLKAFF	TGTGCCAGTAGTGGCAGATCAAGCGGTTACAGGGGTTTTTTGAAAGCTTTCTTT
TRBV5-1	-	-	TRBJ1-1	CASTVGVGNTEAFF	TGCGCCAGCACGGTGGGAGTAGGGAACACTGAAGCTTTCTTT